These 22 T cell receptor beta chains share one sample of origin, sequenced in a study of CD8 T cells in ankylosing spondylitis. TCRdb analysed the 5' RACE reads with MiXCR anew, one entry per CDR3 protein. This table holds a few hundred thousand distinct CDR3 sequences, around 25% found once. Source material: blood, either unsorted or a sorted T cell fraction (not recorded which). The receptors were gathered from a male donor with ankylosing spondylitis or in good health (not recorded which).

The genes are TRBV10-2 and TRBJ2-1; TRBD1 might be the D (6 bases). V was clipped by 0 bases and J by 5 bases, with 17 bases between them. The CDR3 totals 17 residues. In germline, CDR1 is WSHSY, CDR2 SAAADI. The CDR3, as DNA: TGCGCCAGCAGTGAGTCGTCGACAGGCAGCAGTAACAATGAGCAGTTCTTC. Protein: CASSESSTGSSNNEQFF.

The rearrangement uses TRBV6-5 and TRBJ1-5; D is unclear. This CDR3 contains 14 residues. V lost 3 bases, J lost 2 bases, and 8 bases lay in between. CDR1 and CDR2 (germline): MNHEY, SVGAGI. CDR3 sequence reads: CASSYNGGNQPQHF. The DNA of the CDR3 is TGTGCCAGCAGTTATAATGGGGGCAATCAGCCCCAGCATTTT.

A few counts support this clonotype. The rearrangement links TRBV20-1 to TRBJ2-1; 14 nucleotides line up with TRBD2. The V segment lost 0 bases and the J segment 4 bases; nucleotides outside the gene matches: 11. CDR1 is DFQATT, CDR2 SNEGSKA, per germline (reference sequence). The CDR3 is 19 residues long. CDR3 in amino acids: CSARDPWTSGGTRYNEQFF. CDR3 nucleotides: TGCAGTGCTAGAGATCCCTGGACTAGCGGGGGGACGAGGTACAATGAGCAGTTCTTC.

CDR3 loop: CASSDPGQGFSRGSPLHF. CDR3 bases: TGTGCCAGCAGTGATCCGGGACAGGGATTTTCAAGGGGTTCACCCCTCCACTTT. This chain joins TRBV2 and TRBJ1-6; 9 bases align to TRBD1. Germline V gives CDR1 SNHLY, CDR2 FYNNEI. Trimming took 3 bases from V and 9 from J; bases not matched to a gene: 15. This CDR3 has 18 residues.

This chain connects TRBV12-3 or TRBV12-4 to TRBJ2-7; 9 bases are shared with TRBD1. The CDR3 runs to 14 residues. J lost 5 bases, V lost 4 bases, and 6 bases had no gene match. Written as DNA, the CDR3 is TGTGCCAGCAGTTCCCGGGACAGGGCCGACGAGCAGTACTTC. It yields the protein CASSSRDRADEQYF.

The V gene is TRBV7-2, the J gene TRBJ2-3; D not certain. Trimming cost V 6 bases and J 0 bases, with 10 bases left between them. Germline V lookup: CDR1 SGHTA, CDR2 FQGNSA. This CDR3 region has 14 residues. The CDR3 loop reads CASRNRASTDTQYF. Here the CDR3 DNA reads TGTGCCAGCAGAAACAGAGCTAGCACAGATACGCAGTATTTT.

The V gene is TRBV6-1, the J gene TRBJ2-5, with 8 bases aligning to TRBD1. From germline, CDR1 is MNHNS and CDR2 SASEGT. V lost 6 bases, J lost 0 bases, and 9 bases stayed unmatched. The length of the CDR3 is 16 residues. CDR3: CASRADRGYNQETQYF. The CDR3 region has the DNA TGTGCCAGCAGGGCCGACAGGGGTTACAACCAAGAGACCCAGTACTTC.

This clonotype showed up many times. The rearrangement joins TRBV4-1 to TRBJ1-2, with TRBD1 matching 7 bases. V gave up 4 bases and J gave up 8 bases; unmatched junction bases: 13. The length of the CDR3 is 15 residues. Per germline, CDR1 MGHRA and CDR2 YSYEKL. The chain's CDR3 is CASSPPGTVTSGYTF. The CDR3 bases are TGCGCCAGCAGCCCCCCCGGGACAGTAACTTCGGGCTACACCTTC.

This clonotype was counted only a few times. This chain uses TRBV29-1 with TRBJ2-7, with 7 bases lining up with TRBD2. The germline V gene has CDR1 SQVTM and CDR2 ANQGSEA. The CDR3 is 15 residues long. V trimming: 5 bases; J trimming: 0 bases; junction bases outside the gene matches: 10. Here the CDR3 reads CSVQPAPGGSYEQYF. The DNA of the CDR3 is TGCAGCGTTCAGCCCGCCCCGGGGGGCTCCTACGAGCAGTACTTC.

In its sample, this clonotype was seen a few times. The chain recombines TRBV20-1 with TRBJ2-3; D unresolved. The CDR3 runs 13 residues. Trimming stripped 5 bases from V and 4 bases from J, with 13 bases between. CDR1 and CDR2 (germline): DFQATT, SNEGSKA (reference sequence). The CDR3 DNA is TGCAGTGCTTTGCACGCTGGCGCAGATACGCAGTATTTT. It is translated as CSALHAGADTQYF.

V is TRBV20-1 and J is TRBJ2-5; 9 bases are a match to TRBD2. The ends lost 2 bases at V and 4 bases at J; junction bases unmatched: 11. The germline CDR1 and CDR2 sequences are DFQATT and SNEGSKA (reference sequence). CDR3 length: 16 residues. Written as DNA, the CDR3 is TGCAGTGCTAGAAACCCGCCGGGACTAGCCCTAGAGACCCAGTACTTC. Its translation is CSARNPPGLALETQYF.

In this sample, this clonotype turned up many times. The chain carries TRBV12-3 or TRBV12-4 and TRBJ1-4; TRBD1 is a possible D gene (6 bases). With 6 bases removed from V and 4 bases from J, the gap between germline ends came to 12 bases. The CDR3 length is 14 residues. The CDR3 DNA sequence: TGTGCCAGCAGCCATGACAGGAATAATGAAAAACTGTTTTTT. Translating it yields CASSHDRNNEKLFF.

This clonotype was found a few times. The genes are TRBV12-3 or TRBV12-4 and TRBJ1-1, with no clear D. This CDR3 has 14 amino acids. Between the trimmed V and J ends, which lost 3 bases and 0 bases, there was a span of 8 bases. The CDR3 DNA is TGTGCCAGCAGTTTCCGCAGGTTGAACACTGAAGCTTTCTTT. It codes for CASSFRRLNTEAFF.

This clonotype was observed at least ten times. The V call is TRBV5-1, the J call TRBJ2-2, with D unclear. Germline V gene data show CDR1 as SGHRS and CDR2 as YFSETQ. The CDR3 loop spans 14 amino acids. V dropped 5 bases and J dropped 1 base, with 9 bases sitting between them. DNA for the CDR3: TGCGCCAGCAGTTTATTCCAGAACACCGGGGAGCTGTTTTTT. Translated: CASSLFQNTGELFF.

There are many counts of this clonotype. The CDR3 bases are TGTGCTAGTGGTTTGAGACGGGGACAGCAAGAGACCCAGTACTTC. Translation: CASGLRRGQQETQYF. The rearrangement links TRBV12-5 to TRBJ2-5; TRBD1 matches 7 bases. V was clipped by 2 bases and J by 2 bases; unmatched bases: 5. The CDR3 totals 15 residues. Germline V gives CDR1 LGHNT, CDR2 FRNRAP.

This clonotype has just a few counts. Compared with germline, one end of the junction differs, possibly owing to a read error. This rearrangement joins TRBV7-7 to TRBJ2-5; D gene ambiguous. Germline CDR1 is SSHAT and CDR2 is FNYEAQ (reference sequence). This CDR3 spans 14 amino acids. CDR3 sequence: CASSLAGALETQYF. DNA of the CDR3: TGTGCTAGCAGCTTAGCAGGCGCGTTGGAGACCCAGTACTTC. Supplemented by reference TRBV7-7 and TRBJ2-5, the full variable domain reads GAGVSQSPRYKVTKRGQDVTLRCDPISSHATLYWYQQALGQGPEFLTYFNYEAQPDKSGLPSDRFSAERPEGSISTLTIQRTEQRDSAMYRCASSLAGALETQYFGPGTRLLVL.

This clonotype was picked up a small number of times. A junction end diverges from the germline sequence, so it may reflect a read error. The chain links TRBV20-1 to TRBJ2-1; D not certain. CDR3 length: 11 amino acids. Germline values: CDR1 DFQATT, CDR2 SNEGSKA (reference sequence). The CDR3 nucleotides read TGCAGTGCTTATAACTACGATGAGCAGTTCTTC. This gives the protein CSAYNYDEQFF.

The rearrangement joins TRBV20-1 to TRBJ1-5; the match to TRBD1 covers 10 bases. Germline V gene sequence: CDR1 DFQATT, CDR2 SNEGSKA (reference sequence). V was clipped by 6 bases and J by 0 bases; unmatched bases: 5. This CDR3 has 15 residues. The CDR3 DNA follows: TGCAGTGCGGGGGACAGGGGACATAGCAATCAGCCCCAGCATTTT. Translated, it gives CSAGDRGHSNQPQHF.

This clonotype was detected many times. The J gene is TRBJ1-5, the V gene TRBV12-3 or TRBV12-4; D gene uncertain. This CDR3 comprises 12 residues. V was pared by 7 bases and J by 4 bases, with 8 bases between. DNA of the CDR3: TGTGCCAGCACCCAGACGAATCAGCCCCAGCATTTT. Protein product: CASTQTNQPQHF.

The gene calls are TRBV20-1 and TRBJ2-4; no firm D call. This CDR3 contains 11 residues. V was clipped by 2 bases and J by 7 bases, with 6 bases between them. Germline CDR1 DFQATT, CDR2 SNEGSKA (reference sequence). In DNA, the CDR3 is TGCAGTGCTAGATACTGGAACATTCAGTACTTC. Encoded protein: CSARYWNIQYF.

This clonotype was seen many times. V and J are TRBV11-2 and TRBJ2-1; D call uncertain. The CDR3 has 13 residues. Trimming took off 5 bases at V and 10 bases at J, with 15 bases between the two ends. Germline V gene data show CDR1 as SGHAT and CDR2 as FQNNGV. The DNA of the CDR3 is TGTGCCAGCAGCCCATTGGGCAGATTAGAGCAGTTCTTC. It yields the protein CASSPLGRLEQFF.

This clonotype was recorded a few times. The V call is TRBV5-1, the J call TRBJ2-3, with TRBD2 matching 8 bases. The ends lost 0 bases at V and 1 base at J; junction bases unmatched: 4. The CDR3 contains 16 residues. Germline V gene lookup returns CDR1 SGHRS and CDR2 YFSETQ. CDR3 coding DNA: TGCGCCAGCAGCTTGGCGGGAGCGGGGGGCACAGATACGCAGTATTTT. Its protein is CASSLAGAGGTDTQYF.